This T cell receptor beta chain was retrieved from a study of cytomegalovirus exposure and HLA in healthy donors (dated 2017 in TCRdb). Study-wide context: According to an earlier analysis of several hundred of the donors, some 180 million T cells yielded 100 million or so unique TCR beta sequences and less than 300 Gb of sequence data. About 280 gigabases of sequencing data and approximately 85 million unique TCR sequences were included in an early release covering roughly 700 HLA-typed donors. Among the approximately 400 genotyped donors, around 81% belonged to the genetic ancestry cluster associated with self-reported Caucasian donors. The aim of the study was to test whether cataloging public T cell receptors could identify signatures of past pathogen exposure. The study profiled the T cell repertoires of 550 to 700 subjects by immunosequencing and related them to cytomegalovirus serostatus. A separate validation cohort of 100 to 150 different subjects was used in addition to the roughly 700-subject first cohort. The study combined high-throughput TCR immunosequencing, statistical association of individual TCRs with disease status, and machine learning to predict cytomegalovirus infection status. In a later analysis, previously published TCR beta repertoires from about 640 donors were re-analyzed and high-resolution HLA genotyping was added so that TCR occurrence patterns could be studied. Rather than drawing on any new phenotypic data, the later analysis identified candidate immune exposures from TCR beta sequences and the way those sequences occurred across donors. An earlier analysis of more than 450 of the donors used high-throughput TCR beta sequencing to judge whether each TCR beta V gene segment behaved as functional or pseudogenic. Alongside the repertoire data, information on donor age, sex, ethnicity and CMV serostatus was compiled. In a later genetic analysis, genome-wide SNP genotypes for about three fifths of the roughly 670 donors were used, and that subset was treated as a discovery cohort. All discovery cohort repertoires had been generated on a single sequencing platform. HLA typing included class I and class II loci at four-digit resolution. Typing coverage differed by locus: A, B, C, DRB1 and DQB1 were typed in roughly 620-640 donors, DQA1 in 522, DPA1 in some 600, and DPB1 in approximately 450. Four to six DR-DQ haplotypes were handled as single units for association and clustering, since linkage in the cohort was strong. Across roughly 420 genotyped donors of the cohort, an average of roughly 230,000 unique TCR beta nucleotide sequences per donor were sequenced, and 15% to 20% of those sequences were non-productive.

The library was made by the immunoSEQ multiplex PCR assay. For the multiplex PCR, a mixture combining 60 forward primers for TCR Vbeta segments and 13 reverse primers for TCR Jbeta segments was used. A multiplex PCR assay on genomic DNA amplified the CDR3 region of rearranged TCR beta genes. The amplified TCR beta libraries were sequenced on the Illumina HiSeq System as 87-base-pair reads. Per the source publication's procedure: A later analysis counted approximately 76 million unique TCR beta chains across the 500 to 850 repertoires, and roughly 11 million of these chains were shared by at least two donors. Raw reads were error-corrected and collapsed into unique sequences by a nearest-neighbor algorithm in which closely related sequences were merged to remove PCR and sequencing errors. Alignment of CDR3 sequences to IMGT reference sequences was used to assign V, D and J gene segments. Each retained sequence needed at least a six-nucleotide match to both a V gene segment and a J gene segment. A rearrangement was called productive if the CDR3 had no stop codons and remained in frame with V and J, and every other rearrangement was called non-productive. Following IMGT convention, CDR3 was defined as the stretch from the second conserved V-encoded cysteine up to the conserved J-encoded phenylalanine. The earlier analysis of some 550 of the donors excluded any sequence lacking an unambiguous match to a single V gene segment. An earlier analysis of 587 of the donors called V segments functional above 56.7% productive rearrangements and segregating when the between-donor standard deviation exceeded 5%. A statistical classification framework was built to diagnose cytomegalovirus status from the catalog of TCR beta chain sequences. In a later analysis, V and J genes were assigned by comparing TCR nucleotide sequences against IMGT/GENE-DB human TR gene sequences. The TCRdist pipeline was used in a later analysis to assign CDR3 sequences and most-parsimonious VDJ recombination scenarios. In a later analysis, each TCR beta chain was defined by its CDR3 amino acid sequence together with its V-gene family, and reads without a unique V-gene family were excluded. A later analysis removed 450 to 600 highly shared, low-generation-probability nucleotide sequences to deal with suspected cross-contamination and a sequencing artifact. In a later analysis, a clonal expansion index for each public chain was calculated from normalized within-repertoire ranks of inferred template counts. Generation probabilities in a later analysis came from a VDJ recombination model fitted to out-of-frame rearrangements, and those results were checked against IGoR. In a later analysis, hypergeometric tests were used to score TCR-TCR, TCR-HLA and TCR-CMV co-occurrence, with a repertoire-size bias correction applied to TCR pairs. A later analysis estimated false discovery rates by permuting HLA or CMV assignments 20 times. In a later analysis, co-occurring TCRs were grouped using DBSCAN, and TCRdist sequence similarity was added for clustering within HLA-allele-positive subsets. Repertoires with fewer than 30,000 or more than 120,000 public chains were left out of co-occurrence clustering, as were about 5 repertoires with anomalous nucleotide sharing. TCRdb carries this immuneACCESS record with in-frame sequences only. Its versions omit some clonotypes, under half of them owing to an unresolved V gene in the studies checked, with the rest unexplained. The DNA was the basis for D and trimming; V, J and clone size are from that table. The sample table shows 150,000 to 190,000 clones, and roughly four fifths are seen once. Clones ranked in the top ten supply over 1.2% of the sample.

Here is what the overall study found, with its caveats: According to the authors, the approach could potentially be generalized to other disease states and immunological phenotypes. Compared with the 666-donor mean, donors in an Asian-associated ancestry cluster had fewer N-insertions in productive TCRs, according to a later genetic analysis. Assigning TCR associations to individual alleles was difficult when HLA alleles, especially DR and DQ, strongly co-occurred. In a later genetic analysis, a missense DCLRE1C variant was associated with V-gene and J-gene trimming of TCR beta chains, and the association was replicated in an independent cohort. Linkage disequilibrium might explain the correlated functional status among segregating V segments, but an unknown experimental factor could not be excluded. Most TCR sequences were observed very rarely across donors, whereas some public TCRs were present in many individuals. A later analysis associated about 18,000 TCR beta sequences with specific HLA alleles at a false discovery rate of 0.05. The classifier was reported to diagnose cytomegalovirus status with high specificity and sensitivity in both the original cohort and the validation cohort. Several of the top co-occurrence clusters appeared to be linked to parvovirus B19, influenza, CMV and Epstein-Barr virus, according to a later analysis. Broadly in line with IMGT annotations, most TCR beta V segments showed up in productive rearrangements about 87% or about 30% of the time in an earlier analysis of 450 to 750 of the donors. Because some donors lacked HLA typing at each locus, the association tests relied only on the typed subset. In a later analysis, HLA-associated TCR beta chains were found to be more clonally expanded and to have lower generation probabilities than equally common non-associated chains. CMV serostatus was the only immune exposure information available for the cohort. In a later analysis, the rate of TCR association differed among HLA loci, with DRB1 alleles having the most associated TCRs and HLA-C alleles having the fewest. In vitro tests confirmed that a few of the cytomegalovirus-associated TCR beta chains recognize cytomegalovirus antigens. A cluster of highly shared sequence variants was judged likely to represent a technical artifact of the sequencing pipeline. Because counts were too low, some 17 rarely observed V segments, including chromosome 9 orphons, were left out of the earlier analysis of some 640 of the donors. The presence/absence analyses assumed that sequencing depth was roughly uniform across donors, and that assumption may not be true. A further reported finding was that TCR beta sequences accurately predicted the HLA-A and HLA-B alleles for most subjects in the first cohort. In the study, about 150 TCR beta chains were listed as associated with cytomegalovirus. Some IMGT-functional V segments, including TRBV6-2 and TRBV6-3, could not be told apart with the 87-base-pair reads, so those segments were excluded. In a later analysis, most CMV-associated TCR beta chains were found to appear HLA-restricted, with HLA associations seemingly driven largely by CMV exposure. The cohort was sequenced for TCR beta chains only, and without alpha or paired-chain data the features that could be detected were limited.

This clone was counted only a few times. Its specific antigen is unknown. No quality values exist for individual bases; no much larger clone is one base distant. The trim is 3 bases for V and 5 bases for J, with a gap of 13 bases between the germline ends. The CDR1 and CDR2 encoded by the germline V gene are MDHEN and SYDVKM. Including cysteine and phenylalanine, the CDR3 has 14 amino acids. Only the CDR3 part of the read is kept: 42 bases, read in frame from the first base. The cohort comprised some 680 healthy bone marrow donors. At the time of sampling, every cohort member was nominally healthy, though immune exposures that went unrecorded were likely present. The donor was CMV seronegative and belonged to the group of 320 or so seronegative cohort members. A peripheral blood sample was collected from each donor, and TCR beta sequencing was performed on peripheral blood mononuclear cells. The Qiagen DNeasy Blood Extraction Kit was used to extract genomic DNA from the blood cell samples.

The sequence joins TRBV28 to TRBJ1-1; no confident D gene assignment can be made. This sequence was found in a man aged 18-30 years in good health and CMV-seronegative. Sequenced material: PBMCs. The base sequence is TGTGCCAGCAGTTTCAACGGGGTCGGGACTGAAGCTTTCTTT. This sequence encodes CASSFNGVGTEAFF.